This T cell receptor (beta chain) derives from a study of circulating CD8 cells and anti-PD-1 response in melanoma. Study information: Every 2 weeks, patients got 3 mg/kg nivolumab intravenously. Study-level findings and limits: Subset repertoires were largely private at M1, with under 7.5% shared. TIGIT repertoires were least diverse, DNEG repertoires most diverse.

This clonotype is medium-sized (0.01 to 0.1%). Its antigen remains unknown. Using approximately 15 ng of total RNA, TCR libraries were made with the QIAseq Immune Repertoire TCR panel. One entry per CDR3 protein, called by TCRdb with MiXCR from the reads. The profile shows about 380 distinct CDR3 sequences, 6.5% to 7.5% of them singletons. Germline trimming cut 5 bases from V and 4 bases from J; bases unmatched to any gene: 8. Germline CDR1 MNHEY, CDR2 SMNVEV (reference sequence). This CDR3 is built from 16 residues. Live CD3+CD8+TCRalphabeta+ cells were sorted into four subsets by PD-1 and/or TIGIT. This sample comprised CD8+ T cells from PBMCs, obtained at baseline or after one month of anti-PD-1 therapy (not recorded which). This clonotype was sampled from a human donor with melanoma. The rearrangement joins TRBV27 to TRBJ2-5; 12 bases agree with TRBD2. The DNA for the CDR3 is TGTGCCAGCAGTGAGGGACTAGCGGGTCTGTTAGAGACCCAGTACTTC. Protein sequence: CASSEGLAGLLETQYF.